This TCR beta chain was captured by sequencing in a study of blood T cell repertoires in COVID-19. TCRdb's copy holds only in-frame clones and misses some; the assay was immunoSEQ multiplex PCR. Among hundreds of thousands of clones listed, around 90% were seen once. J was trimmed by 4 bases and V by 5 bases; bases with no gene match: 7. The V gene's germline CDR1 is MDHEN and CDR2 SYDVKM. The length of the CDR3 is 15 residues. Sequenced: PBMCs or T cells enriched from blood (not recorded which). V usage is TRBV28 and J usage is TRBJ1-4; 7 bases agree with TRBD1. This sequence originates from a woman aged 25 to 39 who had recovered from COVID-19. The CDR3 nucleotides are TGTGCCAGCAGTGCGAGGGGGCTCCATAATGAAAAACTGTTTTTT. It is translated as CASSARGLHNEKLFF.